This TCR beta chain was observed in a study of CD8 T cells in Susac syndrome. The RNA input was about 0.5 to 1 ug, and it was reverse transcribed with random hexamers. From the immunoSEQ multiplex PCR reads, TCRdb called clonotypes with MiXCR, one entry per CDR3 protein. This repertoire shows around 160,000 distinct CDR3 sequences, around 95% found once; its top ten account for roughly 0.13%. This CDR3 is 11 amino acids long. Per germline, CDR1 SGHRS and CDR2 YFSETQ. Trimming removed 6 bases from V and 5 bases from J, with 8 bases in between. The chain links TRBV5-1 to TRBJ2-5; weak D call: TRBD2 (5 bases). The TCR originated in a human donor in good health. The sample comprised CD4+ T cells from PBMCs. CDR3 sequence: CASKGGETQYF. CDR3 coding DNA: TGCGCCAGCAAAGGCGGGGAGACCCAGTACTTC. Complete variable domain (other parts from reference TRBV5-1 and TRBJ2-5): KAGVTQTPRYLIKTRGQQVTLSCSPISGHRSVSWYQQTPGQGLQFLFEYFSETQRNKGNFPGRFSGRQFSNSRSEMNVSTLELGDSALYLCASKGGETQYFGPGTRLLVL.